This T cell receptor (beta chain) was obtained from a study of cytomegalovirus exposure and HLA in healthy donors. Overall study: It was reported in a later analysis that the same platform had been used for the 120 or so validation repertoires as for the approximately 700 first-cohort repertoires.

TCRdb's table, derived via immunoSEQ multiplex PCR, lists solely in-frame clones and lacks some. The sample has more than 300,000 clones; around 86% are singletons. This clone was observed a handful of times. At the DNA level, this CDR3 is encoded by other sequences in the same sample as well. V gave up 3 bases and J gave up 4 bases; unmatched junction bases: 5. This CDR3 contains 15 residues. Germline loops: CDR1 SNHLY, CDR2 FYNNEI. Input material: PBMCs. The chain carries TRBV2 and TRBJ2-1; 8 bases map to TRBD1. This clonotype was sampled from a woman between 18 and 29 years old in good health and CMV-seronegative. This CDR3 reads CASSEGQGAYNEQFF. The CDR3 coding sequence is TGTGCCAGCAGTGAGGGGCAGGGGGCTTACAATGAGCAGTTCTTC.